One TCR beta chain is described in this entry. Its antigen is unidentified. Germline V CDR1 and CDR2: KGHSH, LQKENI. V gave up 3 bases and J gave up 8 bases, with 8 bases separating them. There are 12 residues in the CDR3. Generated by immunoSEQ multiplex PCR, the TCRdb table keeps only in-frame clones and is missing some. The sample records 20,000 to 30,000 clones, roughly 69% being singletons. Antigen-specific CD4+ T cells were expanded with viral peptide pools in the ViraFEST assay before sequencing. The authors isolated CD4+ T cells after around 10 days of culture. The person had a PCR-confirmed SARS-CoV-2 infection during March to December 2020. Half-medium exchanges with IL-2 medium took place on days 3 and 7. This entry is derived from a study of vaccination effects on CD4 cells after COVID-19.

The chain combines TRBV18 with TRBJ2-1; D ambiguous. The source material was CD4+ T cells from PBMCs cultured with SARS-CoV-2 spike peptides, sampled before COVID-19 vaccination. The TCR originated in a human donor who had a prior SARS-CoV-2 infection. CDR3 bases: TGTGCCAGCTCACCCAATCGTGATGAGCAGTTCTTC. Amino acid sequence: CASSPNRDEQFF.